This record covers a single T cell receptor (beta chain). Its cognate antigen has yet to be identified. Base-call qualities are not available, and no considerably larger clone is one nucleotide away. These data come from a study of T cell repertoires in cytomegalovirus infection (dated by TCRdb to between 2019 and 2020). Looking at the study overall: Alongside well-studied HLA-B-restricted epitopes, the peptide stimulations were aimed at recently identified HLA-C-restricted CMV epitopes, whose presentation resists viral immunomodulation. Donor HLA type was relevant to the analysis, because carriage of CMV infection together with the matching HLA type was indicated by public TCR beta signatures. Summary of the overall study and its limitations: In both this cohort and an independent cohort of 352 donors, the cumulative frequency of public TCR beta family members distinguished carriers of CMV infection plus the relevant HLA type. In the ex vivo response, HLA-C-restricted CMV-specific TCR beta clonotypes were dominant, and in two of eight donors the single most frequent clonotype came from this HLA-C-restricted group.

The CDR1 and CDR2 encoded by the germline V gene (reference sequence) are DFQATT and SNEGSKA. V loses 5 bases, J loses 2 bases, and the germline ends lie 10 bases apart. Taken from cysteine to phenylalanine, the CDR3 has 14 residues. Of all the DNA, just the CDR3 is kept, 42 bases in frame from base 1. Sequenced on an Illumina HiSeq 1500. The public reads were run again by TCRdb, first through fastp at Q25 and then through MiXCR, and only productive beta chains were kept. Identical CDR3 protein sequences are pooled into one entry, listed with their most common genes and DNA. The table for this sample lists roughly 990,000 distinct CDR3 sequences; roughly 30% of them were counted only once. Together, the top ten hold around 15% of the sample. Interpreted using the paper, the treatment or condition label stands for: in vitro stimulation with specific CMV peptide epitopes to enrich CMV-specific T cells.

This clonotype was obtained from a human donor in good health (CMV status not recorded). Some clones in this sample may be carry-over from other donors' samples. The chain is encoded by TRBV20-1 joined to TRBJ1-6; the D region possibly corresponds to TRBD1 (6 bases align). This specimen was cultured CD8+ T cells from PBMCs, taken from culture after CMV antigen stimulation. The CDR3 region has the sequence CSAPRDTYNSPLHF. The DNA sequence is given as TGCAGTGCTCCCCGGGACACCTATAATTCACCCCTCCACTTT.